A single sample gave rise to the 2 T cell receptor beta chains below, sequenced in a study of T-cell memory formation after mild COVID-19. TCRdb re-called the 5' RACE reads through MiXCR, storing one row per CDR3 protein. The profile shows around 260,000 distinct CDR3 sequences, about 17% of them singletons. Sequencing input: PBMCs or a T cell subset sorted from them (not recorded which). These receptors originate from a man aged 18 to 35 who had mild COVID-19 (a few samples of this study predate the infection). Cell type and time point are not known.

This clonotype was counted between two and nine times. The CDR3 nucleotides read TGTGCCAGCAGCCAAGGCCGGGTTGAAGCTTTCTTT. It encodes CASSQGRVEAFF. The chain links TRBV4-2 to TRBJ1-1, with D hard to call. The CDR3 loop spans 12 amino acids. V lost 1 base and J 7 bases, leaving 7 bases between the germline ends. Germline V CDR1 and CDR2: LGHNA, YNFKEQ.

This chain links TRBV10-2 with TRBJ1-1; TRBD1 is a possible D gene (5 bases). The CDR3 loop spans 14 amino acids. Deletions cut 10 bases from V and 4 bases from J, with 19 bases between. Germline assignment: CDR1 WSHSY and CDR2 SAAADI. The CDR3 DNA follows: TGCGCCACTTGCTTACCGGGGCGGGTCACTGAAGCTTTCTTT. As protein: CATCLPGRVTEAFF.